The 6 T cell receptor beta chains given below trace back to one sample, sequenced in a study of blood T cell repertoires in COVID-19. Sequenced by immunoSEQ multiplex PCR; TCRdb stores in-frame clones only, minus some. The table records approximately 62,000 clones, 75% to 90% of them present only once. What was sequenced was peripheral blood. These receptors all come from a man aged 55 to 70 with acute or convalescent COVID-19.

This clone was counted once. The CDR3, as DNA: TGTGCCAGCAGCCAAGATTTATTGACAGGCACAGATACGCAGTATTTT. This codes for CASSQDLLTGTDTQYF. The genes are TRBV3-1 (or the pseudogene TRBV3-2) and TRBJ2-3; perhaps TRBD1 as D (5 bases). Germline CDR1 reads LGHDT; CDR2 reads YNNKEL (reference sequence). CDR3 length: 16 amino acids. V lost 0 bases and J 1 base, leaving 11 bases between the germline ends.

The chain carries TRBV12-5 and TRBJ2-1; 7 bases are shared with TRBD2. CDR1 and CDR2 from the germline V gene are LGHNT and FRNRAP. The CDR3 is 17 residues long. J gave up 2 bases and V 0 bases, and 7 bases lay outside the gene matches. The CDR3 DNA follows: TGTGCTAGTGGTTTGGTTGCGGGAGCGTACGCCTACAATGAGCAGTTCTTC. Translated, it gives CASGLVAGAYAYNEQFF.

The CDR3 protein is CASFNGREGDTQYF. Here the CDR3 DNA reads TGTGCTAGTTTTAACGGCAGGGAAGGAGATACGCAGTATTTT. The rearrangement links TRBV12-5 to TRBJ2-3, with D perhaps matching TRBD1 (5 bases). The CDR3 sequence is 14 residues long. The germline V and J ends were trimmed by 8 bases and 5 bases, with 17 bases remaining between them. Germline V gene sequence: CDR1 LGHNT, CDR2 FRNRAP.

CDR3 in amino acids: CAWSLGNLMSEKLFF. As DNA, the CDR3 is TGTGCCTGGAGTCTGGGCAACCTAATGAGCGAAAAACTGTTTTTT. This chain uses TRBV30 with TRBJ1-4, with unresolved D. Trimming cost V 2 bases and J 8 bases, with 18 bases left between them. The germline V gene has CDR1 GTSNPN and CDR2 SVGIG (reference sequence). The CDR3 sequence is 15 residues long.

The chain has TRBV7-9 and TRBJ2-1, with 7 bases matching TRBD1. Per the germline V gene, CDR1 is SEHNR and CDR2 is FQNEAQ (reference sequence). Trimming removed 5 bases from V and 6 bases from J; junction bases left unmatched: 7. The CDR3 length is 14 residues. The DNA for the CDR3 is TGTGCCAGCAGCACGACAGGGCCCGGCAATGAGCAGTTCTTC. It codes for CASSTTGPGNEQFF.

The chain has TRBV14 and TRBJ2-3; TRBD2 aligns across 7 bases. The CDR3 has 13 amino acids. V gave up 7 bases and J gave up 3 bases; unmatched junction bases: 4. Germline CDR1 is SGHDN and CDR2 is FVKESK. In DNA form, the CDR3 reads TGTGCCAGCACCTTCGGGGGGACAGATACGCAGTATTTT. It yields the protein CASTFGGTDTQYF.